Following are 14 T cell receptor beta chains from one sample sequenced in a study of PD-L1 blockade in urothelial cancer. TCRdb's table, derived via immunoSEQ multiplex PCR, lists solely in-frame clones and lacks some. This table has some 79,000 clones, 82% appearing once. This sample comprised PBMCs, obtained around atezolizumab (anti-PD-L1) treatment. The receptors here all came from a man between 65 and 85 years old with urothelial cancer.

The genes are TRBV9 and TRBJ1-2; 8 nucleotides align to TRBD1. J gave up 1 base and V 4 bases, and 6 bases lay outside the gene matches. Per germline, CDR1 SGDLS and CDR2 YYNGEE. This CDR3 is built from 15 residues. In DNA form, the CDR3 reads TGTGCCAGCAGCCCGGGGACAGGCCTTAACTATGGCTACACCTTC. This sequence encodes CASSPGTGLNYGYTF.

The gene calls are TRBV7-3 and TRBJ2-7, with 8 positions matching TRBD2. The CDR3 is 14 residues long. Germline V lookup: CDR1 SGHTA, CDR2 FQGTGA. Trimming at V came to 0 bases and at J to 7 bases, leaving 5 bases not matched to a gene. This CDR3 reads CASSLTREGGEQYF. Written as DNA, the CDR3 is TGTGCCAGCAGCTTAACCCGGGAGGGAGGGGAGCAGTACTTC.

Concerning this clone itself: Other DNA sequences of this sample code for an identical CDR3. The chain joins TRBV7-8 to TRBJ2-7; D is uncertain. The CDR3 has 13 residues. Trimming pared 3 bases from V and 0 bases from J, leaving 6 bases between. CDR1 is SGHVS and CDR2 is FQNEAQ in the germline V gene. DNA for the CDR3: TGTGCCAGCAGCTTGACAAGCTCCTACGAGCAGTACTTC. This sequence encodes CASSLTSSYEQYF.

The chain employs TRBV5-1 and TRBJ2-1; 12 nucleotides match TRBD1. V lost 4 bases, J lost 9 bases, and 5 bases stayed unmatched. This CDR3 spans 14 amino acids. The V gene's germline CDR1 is SGHRS and CDR2 YFSETQ. In DNA form, the CDR3 reads TGCGCCAGCAGCCTGGGACAGGGGGCGGGTGAGCAGTTCTTC. Its translation: CASSLGQGAGEQFF.

The rearrangement uses TRBV29-1 and TRBJ2-1, with D tentatively TRBD2 (5 bases). V was pared by 6 bases and J by 9 bases, with 12 bases between. Germline CDR1 is SQVTM and CDR2 is ANQGSEA. The CDR3 is made up of 11 amino acids. The CDR3 nucleotides are TGCAGCGTAAGGATAGAGGGTGAGCAGTTCTTC. As protein: CSVRIEGEQFF.

The chain combines TRBV7-2 with TRBJ1-6; TRBD1 matches 8 bases. The CDR3 contains 15 residues. Germline V gene data show CDR1 as SGHTA and CDR2 as FQGNSA. V was pared by 5 bases and J by 8 bases, with 8 bases of the junction left unmatched. CDR3 coding DNA: TGTGCCAGCAGCAAAATGACAGGGGTGGATTCACCCCTCCACTTT. Translation gives CASSKMTGVDSPLHF.

The chain recombines TRBV14 with TRBJ2-2, with D possibly TRBD1 on 6 matching bases. There are 13 residues in the CDR3. Germline V lookup: CDR1 SGHDN, CDR2 FVKESK. V lost 1 base and J lost 9, with 9 bases in between. CDR3 protein: CASSQVRGRELFF. CDR3 DNA sequence: TGTGCCAGCAGCCAAGTCAGGGGTCGGGAGCTGTTTTTT.

CDR3 in amino acids: CASSVASGMGTEAFF. The CDR3, as DNA: TGTGCCAGCAGCGTAGCCAGCGGGATGGGGACTGAAGCTTTCTTT. The rearrangement links TRBV9 to TRBJ1-1; D call uncertain. V was shortened by 0 bases and J by 5 bases, with 14 bases between the two germline ends. This CDR3 contains 15 residues. The germline V gene has CDR1 SGDLS and CDR2 YYNGEE.

This clone was recorded a few times. The gene calls are TRBV4-3 and TRBJ2-7, with TRBD1 matching 7 bases. Trimming cost V 2 bases and J 6 bases; bases outside gene matches: 4. Per the germline V gene, CDR1 is LGHNA and CDR2 is YSLEER. The CDR3 loop spans 13 amino acids. The CDR3 DNA reads TGCGCCAGCAGCCAACTGACAGGGAGCGAGCAGTACTTC. Its protein product is CASSQLTGSEQYF.

This chain links TRBV10-3 with TRBJ1-1; 7 bases line up with TRBD1. The CDR3 is made up of 12 amino acids. Germline V lookup: CDR1 ENHRY, CDR2 SYGVKD. V dropped 6 bases and J dropped 8; count of bases not matched to a gene: 6. CDR3 in amino acids: CAISQTGQEAFF. DNA of the CDR3: TGTGCCATCAGCCAAACGGGACAGGAAGCTTTCTTT.

The chain links TRBV7-3 to TRBJ2-5; 10 bases map to TRBD2. This CDR3 has 16 amino acids. Germline CDR1 and CDR2: SGHTA and FQGTGA. With V trimmed by 0 bases and J by 2 bases, 3 bases remained unmatched. The CDR3 DNA reads TGTGCCAGCAGCTTAACGGGGACTAGCGAGCAAGAGACCCAGTACTTC. Its translation: CASSLTGTSEQETQYF.

The chain joins TRBV18 to TRBJ2-3; 11 bases are a match to TRBD1. The germline V gene encodes CDR1 KGHSH and CDR2 LQKENI. The CDR3 length is 15 residues. With V trimmed by 0 bases and J by 4 bases, 0 bases remained unmatched. The CDR3 protein is CASSPPGQGADTQYF. The CDR3 nucleotides are TGTGCCAGCTCACCACCGGGACAGGGGGCAGATACGCAGTATTTT.

The chain links TRBV2 to TRBJ2-5, with a tentative D call TRBD2 (7 bases). Trimming removed 8 bases from V and 5 bases from J, with 15 bases in between. Germline V gene data show CDR1 as SNHLY and CDR2 as FYNNEI. The CDR3 is 13 residues long. The CDR3 region has the DNA TGTGCCAGCGACAGGAGGGGGGGGGAGACCCAGTACTTC. Translating gives CASDRRGGETQYF.

The J gene is TRBJ2-5, the V gene TRBV19; possible D gene TRBD1, 5 bases. CDR3 length equals 14 residues. Trimming removed 7 bases at V and 5 bases at J, with 17 bases between. Germline values: CDR1 LNHDA, CDR2 SQIVND (reference sequence). CDR3 nucleotides: TGTGCCAGTACCGCAGAGGCCTCAGGGGAGACCCAGTACTTC. It codes for CASTAEASGETQYF.